This entry features one T cell receptor (beta chain) sequence. Its antigen remains unknown. Under the authors' procedure: Across clinicopathological groups, CDR3 differences served as the basis for building a distant-metastasis classifier for papillary thyroid cancer. TCRdb called clones again from the PCR reads with MiXCR. The V and J calls here are based on TCRdb, not the publication. The sample lists about 5,000 clones; about 33% were seen once. The data originate from a study of metastatic and nonmetastatic thyroid tumors. Whole-study results and caveats: It was reported that TCR beta diversity was significantly higher in malignant thyroid tumors than benign nodules, in blood and tumor.

Patients underwent thyroid surgery, and none had received any treatment before it. From germline, CDR1 is MGHRA and CDR2 YSYEKL. V was pared by 4 bases and J by 8 bases, with 8 bases of the junction left unmatched. The CDR3 contains 15 residues. The chain combines TRBV4-1 with TRBJ2-1; TRBD2 aligns across 10 bases. What was sequenced was adjacent normal tissue. This TCR came from a female donor with papillary thyroid cancer or a benign thyroid nodule (not recorded which). Some clones in this sample may be carry-over from other donors' samples. CDR3 bases: TGCGCCAGCAGCCCAGGGACTAGCGTCGCCCATGAGCAGTTCTTC. Translated: CASSPGTSVAHEQFF.